What follows are 27 T cell receptor beta chains derived from one specimen sequenced in a study of cytomegalovirus exposure and HLA in healthy donors. In the PCR, 60 Vbeta and 13 Jbeta primers were used. Sequencing was performed with immunoSEQ multiplex PCR; in TCRdb, only in-frame clones are kept and a portion is missing. The sample includes around 150,000 clones, approximately 82% seen only once; the top ten take more than 1.2%. Sequenced input: PBMCs. Every receptor here comes from a male donor in good health and CMV-seronegative.

The gene calls are TRBV27 and TRBJ1-2; weak D call: TRBD1 (6 bases). The CDR3 is 15 amino acids. The germline CDR1 and CDR2 sequences are MNHEY and SMNVEV (reference sequence). Trimming left V 6 bases short and J 4 bases short, with 18 bases between. The CDR3 here is CASRPQDRRTYGYTF. The CDR3 nucleotides are TGTGCCAGCAGACCTCAAGACAGGCGAACCTATGGCTACACCTTC.

The genes are TRBV28 and TRBJ1-2; possible D gene TRBD1, 5 bases. CDR3 length equals 14 residues. Trimming removed 4 bases from V and 1 base from J, with 10 bases in between. Looked up from germline, CDR1 is MDHEN and CDR2 is SYDVKM. The CDR3: CASSSGTLNYGYTF. The CDR3 DNA reads as TGTGCCAGCAGTTCTGGGACTCTTAACTATGGCTACACCTTC.

J is TRBJ1-4 and V is TRBV19; D uncertain. Trimming cost V 2 bases and J 1 base, with 11 bases left between them. Germline CDR1 reads LNHDA; CDR2 reads SQIVND (reference sequence). The CDR3 runs to 16 residues. CDR3 bases: TGTGCCAGTAGTATATCCTCAGGTGTAACTAATGAAAAACTGTTTTTT. Protein: CASSISSGVTNEKLFF.

This chain connects TRBV27 to TRBJ2-4; the match to TRBD1 covers 11 bases. CDR3 length equals 16 residues. Germline V CDR1 and CDR2: MNHEY, SMNVEV (reference sequence). Trimming cost V 1 base and J 3 bases; bases outside gene matches: 2. Here the CDR3 DNA reads TGTGCCAGCAGTTTATTGGGGACAGGGGGCAAAAACATTCAGTACTTC. Encoded protein: CASSLLGTGGKNIQYF.

This clone was found a few times. The J gene is TRBJ2-1, the V gene TRBV5-4; a possible D gene is TRBD1 (5 bases). The germline gives CDR1 SGHNT, CDR2 YYREEE (reference sequence). V was shortened by 4 bases and J by 1 base, with 15 bases between the two germline ends. The CDR3 length is 16 residues. CDR3: CASSLSGFRSYNEQFF. The CDR3, as DNA: TGTGCCAGCAGCCTATCAGGGTTTAGGTCCTACAATGAGCAGTTCTTC. The variable domain in full, completed from reference TRBV5-4 and TRBJ2-1, reads ETGVTQSPTHLIKTRGQQVTLRCSSQSGHNTVSWYQQALGQGPQFIFQYYREEENGRGNFPPRFSGLQFPNYSSELNVNALELDDSALYLCASSLSGFRSYNEQFFGPGTRLTVL.

CDR3 in amino acids: CASSPSGTGGFSYGYTF. In DNA form, the CDR3 reads TGTGCCAGCAGTCCCTCCGGGACAGGGGGTTTTAGCTATGGCTACACCTTC. The chain combines TRBV25-1 with TRBJ1-2; 11 positions agree with TRBD1. The CDR3 loop spans 17 amino acids. CDR1 and CDR2 (germline): MGHDK, SYGVNS. Trimming took 5 bases from V and 4 from J; bases not matched to a gene: 12.

The CDR3 DNA reads TGTGCCAGCAGTCAGGGGGCGGGCGAGCAGTACTTC. Translated: CASSQGAGEQYF. This chain joins TRBV6-1 and TRBJ2-7; 8 nucleotides align to TRBD1. The CDR3 contains 12 residues. CDR1 and CDR2 (germline): MNHNS, SASEGT. V lost 5 bases, J lost 6 bases, and 3 bases stayed unmatched.

The rearrangement uses TRBV5-4 and TRBJ2-5, with 9 bases matching TRBD1. This CDR3 comprises 15 residues. Germline-derived CDR1 and CDR2 are SGHNT and YYREEE (reference sequence). J lost 6 bases, V lost 0 bases, and 6 bases had no gene match. The CDR3 here is CASSLGGDRAKTQYF. The CDR3 DNA follows: TGTGCCAGCAGCTTGGGGGGGGACAGGGCCAAGACCCAGTACTTC.

The rearrangement joins TRBV5-1 to TRBJ2-1, with D possibly matching TRBD1 (8 bases). This CDR3 is 17 amino acids long. Deletions cut 5 bases from V and 4 bases from J, with 22 bases between. Germline CDR1 is SGHRS and CDR2 is YFSETQ. The CDR3 reads CASRRQTGEGFYNEQFF. The CDR3 nucleotides are TGCGCCAGCAGGCGCCAGACAGGGGAGGGGTTTTACAATGAGCAGTTCTTC. The whole variable domain, remainder taken from reference TRBV5-1 and TRBJ2-1, is KAGVTQTPRYLIKTRGQQVTLSCSPISGHRSVSWYQQTPGQGLQFLFEYFSETQRNKGNFPGRFSGRQFSNSRSEMNVSTLELGDSALYLCASRRQTGEGFYNEQFFGPGTRLTVL.

This sequence joins TRBV6-1 and TRBJ2-3; 15 nucleotides match TRBD2. V lost 1 base, J lost 1 base, and 9 bases stayed unmatched. Germline V gives CDR1 MNHNS, CDR2 SASEGT. The CDR3 runs to 20 residues. The CDR3 nucleotides are TGTGCCAGCAGTGAAGAGTATGGGACTAGCGGGGGGTGGGGCACAGATACGCAGTATTTT. Translated, it gives CASSEEYGTSGGWGTDTQYF.

The rearrangement links TRBV7-8 to TRBJ1-1; tentatively, D is TRBD1 (6 bases). Looked up from germline, CDR1 is SGHVS and CDR2 is FQNEAQ. The germline V and J ends were trimmed by 3 bases and 1 base, with 12 bases remaining between them. CDR3 length: 15 residues. CDR3 sequence reads: CASSLAGVRNTEAFF. The CDR3 nucleotides are TGTGCCAGCAGCTTGGCAGGGGTTCGGAACACTGAAGCTTTCTTT. The whole variable domain, remainder taken from reference TRBV7-8 and TRBJ1-1, is GAGVSQSPRYKVAKRGQDVALRCDPISGHVSLFWYQQALGQGPEFLTYFQNEAQLDKSGLPSDRFFAERPEGSVSTLKIQRTQQEDSAVYLCASSLAGVRNTEAFFGQGTRLTVV.

The V call is TRBV30, the J call TRBJ1-1, with D uncertain. V lost 0 bases and J lost 3, with 8 bases in between. Germline V CDR1 and CDR2: GTSNPN, SVGIG (reference sequence). CDR3 length: 13 amino acids. This CDR3 reads CAWSVRGDTEAFF. In DNA, the CDR3 is TGTGCCTGGAGTGTACGCGGGGACACTGAAGCTTTCTTT.

This clone showed up just once. This chain connects TRBV25-1 to TRBJ2-1, with TRBD2 identical over 15 bases. This CDR3 has 16 residues. Germline loops: CDR1 MGHDK, CDR2 SYGVNS. J lost 8 bases, V lost 6 bases, and 8 bases had no gene match. The CDR3: CASSKRRTSGRDEQFF. The CDR3 nucleotides read TGTGCCAGCAGCAAACGAAGGACTAGCGGGAGGGATGAGCAGTTCTTC.

The V and J genes are TRBV6-4 and TRBJ1-2, with D possibly matching TRBD1 (6 bases). Deletions cut 5 bases from V and 5 bases from J, with 18 bases between. Germline CDR1 reads MRHNA; CDR2 reads SNTAGT. The CDR3 runs 15 residues. The CDR3 DNA reads as TGTGCCAGCAGTTCCCTACCGGGACAATCTTATGGCTACACCTTC. Protein sequence: CASSSLPGQSYGYTF.

This chain uses TRBV10-3 with TRBJ1-2, with 8 positions matching TRBD1. J lost 7 bases, V lost 6 bases, and 7 bases had no gene match. Germline assignment: CDR1 ENHRY and CDR2 SYGVKD. CDR3 length: 13 residues. Here the CDR3 DNA reads TGTGCCATCAGAGTAGGACAGGGCCGTGGCTACACCTTC. Translation: CAIRVGQGRGYTF.

This clone is a singleton in its sample. The chain has TRBV6-6 and TRBJ1-4, with TRBD1 matching over 9 bases. This CDR3 has 15 amino acids. V trimming: 4 bases; J trimming: 5 bases; junction bases outside the gene matches: 5. Germline loops: CDR1 MNHNY, CDR2 SVGAGI (reference sequence). The DNA of the CDR3 is TGTGCCAGCAGTTTGGGACAGGGTGGAAATGAAAAACTGTTTTTT. Translated, it gives CASSLGQGGNEKLFF.

For the CDR3, the DNA is TGTGCCACCAGCAGAGGAGCGGGAGGGCCTACGGACGAGCAGTACTTC. Its translation: CATSRGAGGPTDEQYF. The rearrangement uses TRBV15 and TRBJ2-7; 10 nucleotides align to TRBD2. Germline CDR1 and CDR2: LNHNV and YYDKDF (reference sequence). This CDR3 has 16 residues. V was pared by 1 base and J by 5 bases, with 8 bases of the junction left unmatched.

The rearrangement links TRBV6-5 to TRBJ2-1; TRBD1 agrees at 9 bases. The germline V gene encodes CDR1 MNHEY and CDR2 SVGAGI. This CDR3 contains 14 residues. V trimming: 5 bases; J trimming: 8 bases; junction bases outside the gene matches: 7. The CDR3 sequence is CASSPGTGNYEQFF. CDR3 nucleotides: TGTGCCAGCAGTCCGGGGACAGGGAACTATGAGCAGTTCTTC.

The chain joins TRBV6-6 to TRBJ2-3; possibly TRBD2 for D (6 bases). V gave up 6 bases and J gave up 7 bases, with 20 bases separating them. The CDR3 has 15 residues. Germline assignment: CDR1 MNHNY and CDR2 SVGAGI (reference sequence). Written as DNA, the CDR3 is TGTGCCAGCAGCTCCATTACTAGCAATAGAAATACGCAGTATTTT. It specifies CASSSITSNRNTQYF.

This clone has just one count. The chain is built from TRBV5-1 and TRBJ2-2, with a tentative D call TRBD1 (6 bases). The CDR3 is 14 amino acids. With 4 bases removed from V and 7 bases from J, the gap between germline ends came to 14 bases. Germline assignment: CDR1 SGHRS and CDR2 YFSETQ. CDR3 protein: CASSTRTVGGELFF. The CDR3 nucleotides are TGCGCCAGCAGCACCCGGACAGTTGGCGGGGAGCTGTTTTTT.

The rearrangement joins TRBV9 to TRBJ2-1, with TRBD1 identical over 7 bases. Unmatched junction bases numbered 3, after V lost 4 bases and J lost 2 bases. Per the germline V gene, CDR1 is SGDLS and CDR2 is YYNGEE. This CDR3 comprises 14 residues. The CDR3 spells CASSPGQTYNEQFF. In nucleotides, the CDR3 is TGTGCCAGCAGCCCGGGACAGACCTACAATGAGCAGTTCTTC.

The chain carries TRBV27 and TRBJ2-7, with D perhaps matching TRBD1 (5 bases). Looked up from germline, CDR1 is MNHEY and CDR2 is SMNVEV (reference sequence). Trimming left V 3 bases short and J 3 bases short, with 12 bases between. This CDR3 is built from 14 residues. In DNA form, the CDR3 reads TGTGCCAGCAGTTTTTCAGCGACAGACTACGAGCAGTACTTC. This translates into CASSFSATDYEQYF.

V is TRBV9 and J is TRBJ2-5; the D gene is possibly TRBD2 (6 bases). The V gene lost 0 bases and the J gene lost 2 bases, with 11 bases spanning the gap. CDR3 size: 15 residues. Germline V gene sequence: CDR1 SGDLS, CDR2 YYNGEE. This CDR3 reads CASSVVGDWQETQYF. CDR3 nucleotides: TGTGCCAGCAGCGTAGTAGGGGACTGGCAAGAGACCCAGTACTTC.

The chain uses TRBV28 and TRBJ1-1; 7 bases align to TRBD1. This CDR3 contains 13 residues. With V trimmed by 4 bases and J by 6 bases, 5 bases remained unmatched. Germline CDR1 is MDHEN and CDR2 is SYDVKM. The CDR3 spells CASSSPTGAEAFF. For the CDR3, the DNA is TGTGCCAGCAGTTCCCCCACAGGGGCTGAAGCTTTCTTT.

This sequence joins TRBV6-4 and TRBJ1-6; D remains ambiguous. Trimming left V 0 bases short and J 5 bases short, with 8 bases between. The germline gives CDR1 MRHNA, CDR2 SNTAGT. There are 15 residues in the CDR3. The CDR3 region has the DNA TGTGCCAGCAGTGACTCGGCCCAGGATAATTCACCCCTCCACTTT. Translating it yields CASSDSAQDNSPLHF.

This chain links TRBV7-3 with TRBJ2-5; a weak D match, TRBD2 (6 bases). Germline-derived CDR1 and CDR2 are SGHTA and FQGTGA. The V and J ends lost 2 bases and 1 base respectively, with 11 bases between them. This CDR3 spans 15 amino acids. CDR3 amino acids: CASSLGSGFQETQYF. The CDR3 region has the DNA TGTGCCAGCAGCTTAGGTAGCGGATTCCAAGAGACCCAGTACTTC.

The rearrangement joins TRBV4-3 to TRBJ2-3, with D perhaps matching TRBD1 (6 bases). Trimming took 0 bases from V and 1 from J, leaving 14 bases between them. This CDR3 has 17 amino acids. The germline CDR1 and CDR2 sequences are LGHNA and YSLEER. The CDR3 DNA reads TGCGCCAGCAGCCAAGAACTTGGGGGCTCTGGCACAGATACGCAGTATTTT. This encodes CASSQELGGSGTDTQYF.